Listed below are T cell receptor beta chains from one sample, sequenced in a study of T cells in Graves' hyperthyroidism and ophthalmopathy. TCRdb reprocessed the multiplex PCR reads via MiXCR and lists one record per CDR3 protein. This sample has about 570,000 distinct CDR3 sequences; more than 45% occur once, and the top ten carry around 20%. Input material: peripheral blood or thyroid tissue (not recorded which). These receptors all come from an adult woman with Graves' disease, either hyperthyroidism or ophthalmopathy (not recorded which). Each CDR3 is given with its conserved first and last residue. D genes are given only for firm matches. Clone size is shown for a subset of rows, as once, few, many or a class of expanded clone.

d_gene | j_gene | abundance | v_gene | CDR3nt | CDR3aa
TRBD1 | TRBJ2-5 | . | TRBV10-2 | TGCGCCAGCAGTGCGGGACAGGGGATGATGGAAACCCAGTACTTC | CASSAGQGMMETQYF
. | TRBJ2-7 | few | TRBV28 | TGTGCCAGCGGGGTAGCAGCCCACGAGCAGTACTTC | CASGVAAHEQYF
. | TRBJ1-2 | . | TRBV5-6 | TGTGCCAGCAGCCAGGGGAGGGGCAACTATGGCTACACCTTC | CASSQGRGNYGYTF
TRBD1 | TRBJ1-6 | many | TRBV9 | TGCGCCAGCAGCTTGGGACAGAGTAATTCACCCCTCCACTTT | CASSLGQSNSPLHF
TRBD1 | TRBJ2-7 | . | TRBV4-2 | TGTGCCAGCAGCCGAGGGACAGGAGCCTACGGGCAGTACTTC | CASSRGTGAYGQYF
TRBD2 | TRBJ2-5 | . | TRBV7-2 | TGTGCCAGCAGCTATATCGGACTAGGAGAAGAGGAGACCCAGTACTTC | CASSYIGLGEEETQYF
TRBD2 | TRBJ2-7 | . | TRBV7-7 | TGTGCTAGCAGAGTTAGCGGGAGGTCCGAATACGAGCAGTACTTC | CASRVSGRSEYEQYF
TRBD2 | TRBJ2-7 | few | TRBV2 | TGTGCCAGCAGCCTGACTAGCGGAGGGGGCGGCGACGAGCAGTACTTC | CASSLTSGGGGDEQYF
. | TRBJ1-3 | . | TRBV5-1 | TGCGCCAGCAAGCCGGGACCGGGAACTCCTGGCTACACCATATATTTT | CASKPGPGTPGYTIYF
TRBD1 | TRBJ2-7 | . | TRBV28 | TGTGCCACCGGGGACAGGGTTCACGAGCAGTACTTC | CATGDRVHEQYF
TRBD1 | TRBJ1-5 | . | TRBV6-5 | TGTGCCAGCAGTTTATCCAGGGGGAGGAATCAGCCCCAGCATTTT | CASSLSRGRNQPQHF
TRBD1 | TRBJ1-2 | many | TRBV7-9 | TGTGCCAGCAGCCCGGGACAGGGATACTATGGCTACACCTTC | CASSPGQGYYGYTF
. | TRBJ1-5 | few | TRBV19 | TGTGCCAGTAGCTCTTGGGGGCGGGGGCAGCCCCAGCATTTT | CASSSWGRGQPQHF
. | TRBJ2-7 | . | TRBV29-1 | TGCAGCGTTGAATCGCGAAAATACGAGCAGTACTTC | CSVESRKYEQYF
. | TRBJ1-3 | many | TRBV11-2 | TGTGCCAGCAGCTTACCGATTAGTAGGAACACCATATATTTT | CASSLPISRNTIYF
. | TRBJ1-1 | many | TRBV6-6 | TGTGCCAGCAGCGGACTTGTTACCGGGGTTCTCGGAGCTTTCTTT | CASSGLVTGVLGAFF
. | TRBJ1-2 | . | TRBV5-1 | TGCGCCAGCAGCTTGGAAACAGGGACTGGCTACACCTTC | CASSLETGTGYTF
. | TRBJ1-2 | . | TRBV29-1 | TGCAGCGTTGACGAAGACAGTTCTCTCACCTTC | CSVDEDSSLTF